Listed below are T cell receptor beta chains from one sample, sequenced in a study of cytomegalovirus exposure and HLA in healthy donors. Here immunoSEQ multiplex PCR was the method, and the copy in TCRdb shows in-frame clones only, minus some. The table lists fewer than 110,000 clones. The sample consisted of PBMCs. The receptors were sampled from a man aged 40-50 years in good health and CMV-seronegative. Both conserved end residues are part of each CDR3. The D gene is left open where the match is weak.

>TRBV7-2|16|TRBJ2-7|NA
CASSLEIQRALYEQYF
>TRBV15|13|TRBJ1-6|NA
CATSSDRRSPLHF
>TRBV12-5|19|TRBJ1-3|TRBD1
CASGLVQGTGSLSGNTIYF
>TRBV4-3|17|TRBJ2-4|NA
CASSQDAGTLAKNIQYF
>TRBV14|16|TRBJ1-2|NA
CASSTQGQLPTYGYTF
>TRBV5-1|16|TRBJ2-7|TRBD1
CASSLGVPGQGYEQYF
>TRBV30|13|TRBJ2-3|TRBD2
CAARRGAGDTQYF
>TRBV2|15|TRBJ1-6|NA
CASSEGRNNNSPLHF
>TRBV10-2|16|TRBJ2-5|NA
CASSEDAGVTQETQYF
>TRBV13|15|TRBJ2-3|TRBD2
CASSLASGRADTQYF
>TRBV7-8|12|TRBJ1-2|NA
CASLDGSYGYTF
>TRBV6-1|12|TRBJ2-2|NA
CASNSGAGELFF
>TRBV6-6|13|TRBJ2-7|TRBD1
CASSSGQGLEQYF
>TRBV29-1|12|TRBJ1-2|NA
CSVESGERGYTF
>TRBV28|12|TRBJ1-4|NA
CATGGGYEKLFF
>TRBV28|14|TRBJ2-7|TRBD1
CASTQGGPSYEQYF